These 10 T cell receptor beta chains were all obtained from the same sample, sequenced in a study of T cell repertoires in cytomegalovirus infection. One entry per CDR3 protein results from TCRdb running MiXCR on the reads. The sample records 350,000 to 500,000 distinct CDR3 sequences, under 40% being singletons. The sequencing sample was made of PBMCs. These receptors came from a human donor in good health (CMV status not recorded). Some clones in this sample may be carry-over from other donors' samples.

The chain joins TRBV4-2 to TRBJ2-7; the D gene could be TRBD1 or TRBD2 (7 bases each). This CDR3 comprises 15 residues. Germline-derived CDR1 and CDR2 are LGHNA and YNFKEQ. The V end was cut by 0 bases, the J end by 4 bases, with 13 bases between. The CDR3 nucleotides are TGTGCCAGCAGCCAAGAAGGCCAGGGGGGGTACGAGCAGTACTTC. The encoded protein is CASSQEGQGGYEQYF.

In its sample, this clonotype was seen many times. The chain recombines TRBV19 with TRBJ1-1; 7 bases map to TRBD1. Germline V gene sequence: CDR1 LNHDA, CDR2 SQIVND (reference sequence). Losses at the gene ends were 5 bases for V and 13 bases for J; bases not matched to a gene: 7. The CDR3 totals 11 residues. CDR3 in DNA: TGTGCCAGTAGTTTCGGACAGGCGCATTTCTTT. Amino acids: CASSFGQAHFF.

The rearrangement links TRBV12-3 or TRBV12-4 to TRBJ2-7; TRBD1 agrees at 9 bases. Trimming removed 5 bases from V and 3 bases from J; junction bases left unmatched: 5. This CDR3 has 14 amino acids. The CDR3 loop reads CASSHSGQGYEQYF. The CDR3 nucleotides are TGTGCCAGCAGTCATTCGGGACAGGGCTACGAGCAGTACTTC.

DNA for the CDR3: TGCAGTGCCAACAGGGGCGGGCAGCCCCAGCATTTT. This codes for CSANRGGQPQHF. The J gene is TRBJ1-5, the V gene TRBV20-1, with 7 bases lining up with TRBD1. CDR3 length equals 12 residues. The germline CDR1 and CDR2 sequences are DFQATT and SNEGSKA (reference sequence). Trimming at V came to 6 bases and at J to 7 bases, leaving 6 bases not matched to a gene.

The CDR3 DNA sequence: TGTGCCACCAGCCGGGCAACTAATGAAAAACTGTTTTTT. This translates into CATSRATNEKLFF. The chain employs TRBV15 and TRBJ1-4; no reliable D call. The CDR3 is made up of 13 amino acids. The V end was cut by 5 bases, the J end by 0 bases, with 4 bases between. Per germline, CDR1 LNHNV and CDR2 YYDKDF (reference sequence).

The chain uses TRBV29-1 and TRBJ2-1, with D possibly being TRBD1 or TRBD2 (6 bases each). CDR3 size: 13 residues. CDR1 is SQVTM and CDR2 is ANQGSEA in the germline V gene. Trimming cost V 4 bases and J 5 bases, with 12 bases left between them. The CDR3 sequence is CSVVGGGNNEQFF. CDR3 DNA sequence: TGCAGCGTTGTGGGGGGCGGGAACAATGAGCAGTTCTTC.

This clonotype occurred many times. V is TRBV7-8 and J is TRBJ1-1, with 12 bases that match TRBD1. Trimming took 5 bases from V and 4 from J; bases not matched to a gene: 8. Looked up from germline, CDR1 is SGHVS and CDR2 is FQNEAQ. This CDR3 is 16 amino acids long. DNA of the CDR3: TGTGCCAGCAGCGGACGGGACAGGGGGCGCGGCACTGAAGCTTTCTTT. Its translation is CASSGRDRGRGTEAFF.

This clonotype occurred once. Given the absence of the conserved phenylalanine or tryptophan at the CDR3 end, a read error is likely. Here the CDR3 DNA reads TGTGCCAGCAGCTTAGAGGCAGTGCTACCAAACTCCATATATCTT. Its translation is CASSLEAVLPNSIYL. This chain links TRBV11-2 with TRBJ1-3; D unclear. Germline-derived CDR1 and CDR2 are SGHAT and FQNNGV. The CDR3 totals 15 residues.

This clonotype has a count of ten or more. J is TRBJ1-2 and V is TRBV7-2; D uncertain. CDR1 SGHTA and CDR2 FQGNSA come from the germline V gene. The CDR3 sequence is 15 residues long. V was clipped by 1 base and J by 2 bases, with 11 bases between them. CDR3 in amino acids: CASSLGGFANYGYTF. The DNA of the CDR3 is TGTGCCAGCAGCTTAGGAGGGTTTGCGAACTATGGCTACACCTTC.

This clonotype was detected many times. The chain combines TRBV7-2 with TRBJ1-2, with unresolved D. CDR3 size: 13 residues. V lost 2 bases and J lost 6, with 10 bases in between. Germline CDR1 and CDR2: SGHTA and FQGNSA. In DNA, the CDR3 is TGTGCCAGCAGCTTACTGCGTGGGGATGGCTACACCTTC. Its protein is CASSLLRGDGYTF. The full variable domain, with the rest looked up from reference TRBV7-2 and TRBJ1-2, is GAGVSQSPSNKVTEKGKDVELRCDPISGHTALYWYRQSLGQGLEFLIYFQGNSAPDKSGLPSDRFSAERTGGSVSTLTIQRTQQEDSAVYLCASSLLRGDGYTFGSGTRLTVV.